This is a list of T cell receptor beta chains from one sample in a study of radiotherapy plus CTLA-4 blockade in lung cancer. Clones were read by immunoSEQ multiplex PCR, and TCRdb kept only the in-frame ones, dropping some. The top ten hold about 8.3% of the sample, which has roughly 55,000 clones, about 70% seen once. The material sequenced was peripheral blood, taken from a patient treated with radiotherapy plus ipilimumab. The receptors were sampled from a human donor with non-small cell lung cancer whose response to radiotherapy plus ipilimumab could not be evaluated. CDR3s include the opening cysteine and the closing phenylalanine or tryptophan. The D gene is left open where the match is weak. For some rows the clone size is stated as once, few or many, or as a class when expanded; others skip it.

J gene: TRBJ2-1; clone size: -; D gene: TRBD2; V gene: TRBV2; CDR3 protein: CASSGGAYNEQFF; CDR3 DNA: TGTGCCAGCAGCGGGGGGGCCTACAATGAGCAGTTCTTC
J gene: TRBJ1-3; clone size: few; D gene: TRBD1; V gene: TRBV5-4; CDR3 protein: CASSLVPGGEENTIYF; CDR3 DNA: TGTGCCAGCAGCTTGGTTCCAGGGGGCGAAGAAAACACCATATATTTT
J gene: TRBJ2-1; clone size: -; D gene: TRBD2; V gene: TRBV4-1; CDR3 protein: CASSPQAYSGRATDEQFF; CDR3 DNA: TGCGCCAGCAGCCCGCAGGCGTATAGCGGGAGGGCCACGGATGAGCAGTTCTTC
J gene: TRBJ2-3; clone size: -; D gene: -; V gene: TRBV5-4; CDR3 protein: CASRGDLEVTDTQYF; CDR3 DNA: TGTGCCAGCAGAGGGGACTTGGAGGTCACAGATACGCAGTATTTT
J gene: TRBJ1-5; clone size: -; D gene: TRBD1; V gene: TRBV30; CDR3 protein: CAWGQGIYQPQHF; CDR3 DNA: TGTGCCTGGGGACAGGGGATTTATCAGCCCCAGCATTTT
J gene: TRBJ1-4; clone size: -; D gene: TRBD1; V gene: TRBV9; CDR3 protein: CASSEGGADEKLFF; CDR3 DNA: TGTGCCAGCAGCGAAGGGGGCGCAGATGAAAAACTGTTTTTT
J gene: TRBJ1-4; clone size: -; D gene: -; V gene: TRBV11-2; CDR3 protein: CASSLRELSEKLFF; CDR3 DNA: TGTGCCAGCAGCTTAAGGGAGTTAAGTGAAAAACTGTTTTTT
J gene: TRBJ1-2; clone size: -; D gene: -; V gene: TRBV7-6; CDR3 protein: CASSKVRGGGYTF; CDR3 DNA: TGTGCCAGCAGTAAAGTACGGGGTGGGGGCTACACCTTC
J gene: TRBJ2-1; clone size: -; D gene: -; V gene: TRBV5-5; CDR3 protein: CASSLAAATYNEQFF; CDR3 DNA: TGTGCCAGCAGCTTGGCGGCGGCCACCTACAATGAGCAGTTCTTC
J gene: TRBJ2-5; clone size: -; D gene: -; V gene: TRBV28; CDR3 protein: CASSPYPDSQETQYF; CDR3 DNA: TGTGCCAGCAGTCCCTACCCGGACAGCCAAGAGACCCAGTACTTC
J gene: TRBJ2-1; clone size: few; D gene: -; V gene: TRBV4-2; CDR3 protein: CASSPFTSNEQFF; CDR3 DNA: TGTGCCAGCAGCCCGTTTACTAGTAATGAGCAGTTCTTC
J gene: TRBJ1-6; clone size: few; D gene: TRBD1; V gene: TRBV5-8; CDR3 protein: CASSPKDRLGNSPLHF; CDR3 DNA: TGTGCCAGCAGCCCCAAGGACAGGCTGGGTAATTCACCCCTCCACTTT
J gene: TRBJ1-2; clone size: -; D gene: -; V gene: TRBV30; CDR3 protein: CAEDTGVDYGYTF; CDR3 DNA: TGTGCCGAAGACACGGGGGTAGACTATGGCTACACCTTC
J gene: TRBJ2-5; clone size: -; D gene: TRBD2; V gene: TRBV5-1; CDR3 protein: CASRDQPGLAFPVEYF; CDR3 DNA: TGCGCCAGCAGAGACCAACCGGGACTAGCATTCCCCGTAGAGTACTTC
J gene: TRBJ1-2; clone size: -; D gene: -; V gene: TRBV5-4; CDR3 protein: CASSGLQRGQHYGYTF; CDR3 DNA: TGTGCCAGCAGCGGCCTCCAGCGCGGTCAACACTATGGCTACACCTTC
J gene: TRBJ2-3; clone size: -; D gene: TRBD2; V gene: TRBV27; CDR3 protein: CASSWGVAGGDTQYF; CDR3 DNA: TGTGCCAGCAGTTGGGGGGTAGCGGGAGGTGATACGCAGTATTTT
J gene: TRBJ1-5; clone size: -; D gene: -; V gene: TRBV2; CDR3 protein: CASSPFLGGEGQPQHF; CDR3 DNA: TGTGCCAGCAGTCCATTCCTGGGGGGGGAAGGGCAGCCCCAGCATTTT
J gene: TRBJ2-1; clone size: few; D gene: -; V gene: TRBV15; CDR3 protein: CATSREGVYEQFF; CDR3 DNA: TGTGCCACCAGCAGGGAAGGGGTTTATGAGCAGTTCTTC
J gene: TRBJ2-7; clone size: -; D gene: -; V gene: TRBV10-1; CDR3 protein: CLNPIPFSNYEQYF; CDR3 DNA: TGCCTAAACCCTATCCCATTTTCGAACTACGAGCAGTACTTC
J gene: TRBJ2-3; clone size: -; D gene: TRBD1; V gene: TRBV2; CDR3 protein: CASRPGQGGNTQYF; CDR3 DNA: TGTGCCAGCAGGCCGGGACAGGGGGGGAATACGCAGTATTTT
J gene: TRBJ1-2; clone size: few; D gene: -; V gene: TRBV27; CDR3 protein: CASRQGNYGYTF; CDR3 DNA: TGTGCCAGCAGGCAGGGAAACTATGGCTACACCTTC
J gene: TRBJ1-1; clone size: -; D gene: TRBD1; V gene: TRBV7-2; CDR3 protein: CASSARQGRSTEAFF; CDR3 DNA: TGTGCCAGCAGCGCCCGACAGGGCCGTAGCACTGAAGCTTTCTTT
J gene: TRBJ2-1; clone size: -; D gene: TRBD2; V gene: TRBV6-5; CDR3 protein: CASSYSGGSFGEQFF; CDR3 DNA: TGTGCCAGCAGTTACTCTGGCGGGAGCTTCGGAGAGCAGTTCTTC
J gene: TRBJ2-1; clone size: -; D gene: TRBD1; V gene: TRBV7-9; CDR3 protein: CASSPYGTGQRANEQFF; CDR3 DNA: TGTGCCAGCAGCCCCTACGGGACAGGGCAGCGCGCCAATGAGCAGTTCTTC
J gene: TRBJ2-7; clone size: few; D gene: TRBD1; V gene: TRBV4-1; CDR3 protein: CASSQGNPGTGHEQYF; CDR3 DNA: TGCGCCAGCAGCCAAGGAAATCCCGGGACAGGCCACGAGCAGTACTTC
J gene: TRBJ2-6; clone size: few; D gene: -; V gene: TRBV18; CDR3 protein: CASSPTGAGANVLTF; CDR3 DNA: TGTGCCAGCTCACCAACCGGGGCTGGGGCCAACGTCCTGACTTTC
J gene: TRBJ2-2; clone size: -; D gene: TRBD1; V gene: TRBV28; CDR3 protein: CASHWTGDTGELFF; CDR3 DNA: TGTGCCAGCCACTGGACAGGCGACACCGGGGAGCTGTTTTTT
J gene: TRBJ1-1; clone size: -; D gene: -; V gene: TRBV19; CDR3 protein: CASSIRVGNTEAFF; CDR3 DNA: TGTGCCAGTAGTATCAGGGTCGGAAACACTGAAGCTTTCTTT
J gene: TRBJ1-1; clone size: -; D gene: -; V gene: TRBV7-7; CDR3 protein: CASSLRRGGTEAFF; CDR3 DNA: TGTGCCAGCAGCTTACGGAGGGGGGGGACTGAAGCTTTCTTT
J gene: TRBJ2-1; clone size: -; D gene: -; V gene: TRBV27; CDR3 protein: CASSPLGVNSVNEQFF; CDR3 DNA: TGTGCCAGCAGTCCCTTAGGTGTTAATAGCGTCAATGAGCAGTTCTTC
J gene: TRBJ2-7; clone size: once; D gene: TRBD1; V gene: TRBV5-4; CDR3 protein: CASSRQGASLSYEQYF; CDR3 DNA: TGTGCCAGCAGTCGGCAGGGGGCTTCCCTCTCCTACGAGCAGTACTTC
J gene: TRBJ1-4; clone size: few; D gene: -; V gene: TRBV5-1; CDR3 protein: CASSLGQNEKLFF; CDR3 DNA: TGCGCCAGCAGCTTGGGACAGAATGAAAAACTGTTTTTT
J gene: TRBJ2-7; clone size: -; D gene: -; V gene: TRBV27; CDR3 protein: CASSPRGVSSYEQYF; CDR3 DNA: TGTGCCAGCAGTCCTAGGGGTGTCAGCTCCTACGAGCAGTACTTC
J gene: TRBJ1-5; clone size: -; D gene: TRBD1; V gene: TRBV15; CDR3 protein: CATSSGQVSNQPQHF; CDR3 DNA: TGTGCCACCAGCTCGGGACAGGTTAGCAATCAGCCCCAGCATTTT
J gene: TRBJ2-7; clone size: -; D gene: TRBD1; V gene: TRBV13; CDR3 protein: CASRAGTGGPYEQYF; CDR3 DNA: TGTGCCAGCAGGGCTGGGACAGGGGGACCCTACGAGCAGTACTTC
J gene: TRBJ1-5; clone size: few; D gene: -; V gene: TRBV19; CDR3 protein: CASSISLVGNQPQHF; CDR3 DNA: TGTGCCAGTAGTATTTCCCTAGTGGGCAATCAGCCCCAGCATTTT
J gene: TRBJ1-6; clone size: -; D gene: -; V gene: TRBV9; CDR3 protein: CASSVAGSPLHF; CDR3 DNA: TGTGCCAGCAGCGTAGCGGGTTCACCCCTCCACTTT
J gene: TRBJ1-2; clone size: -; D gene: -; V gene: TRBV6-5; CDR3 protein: CASSRQLMSYGYTF; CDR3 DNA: TGTGCCAGCAGTCGACAGCTCATGAGCTATGGCTACACCTTC
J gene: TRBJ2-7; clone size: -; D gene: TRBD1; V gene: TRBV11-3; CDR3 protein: CASSPRTGGSYEQYF; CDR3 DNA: TGTGCCAGCAGCCCCCGGACAGGGGGATCCTACGAGCAGTACTTC
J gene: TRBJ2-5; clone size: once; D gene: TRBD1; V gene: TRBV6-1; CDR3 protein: CASSEGQGQETQYF; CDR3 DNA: TGTGCCAGCAGTGAGGGACAGGGGCAAGAGACCCAGTACTTC
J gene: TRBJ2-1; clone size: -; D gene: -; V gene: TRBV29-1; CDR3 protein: CSVLLSFSYNEQFF; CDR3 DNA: TGCAGCGTTCTTCTGAGCTTCTCCTACAATGAGCAGTTCTTC
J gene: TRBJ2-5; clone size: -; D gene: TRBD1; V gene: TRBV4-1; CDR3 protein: CASSQTGFATQYF; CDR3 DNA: TGCGCCAGCAGCCAGACAGGGTTTGCGACCCAGTACTTC
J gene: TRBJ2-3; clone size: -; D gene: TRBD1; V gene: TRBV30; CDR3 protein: CAWSRTGNTDTQYF; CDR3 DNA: TGTGCCTGGTCTCGGACAGGGAATACAGATACGCAGTATTTT
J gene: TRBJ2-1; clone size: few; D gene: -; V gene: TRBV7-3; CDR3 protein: CASSPRVAASYNEQFF; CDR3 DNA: TGTGCCAGCAGCCCCCGAGTAGCGGCTTCCTACAATGAGCAGTTCTTC
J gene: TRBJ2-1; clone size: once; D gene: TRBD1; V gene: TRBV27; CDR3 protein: CASRVDREGYNEQFF; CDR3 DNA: TGTGCCAGCAGAGTCGACAGGGAAGGCTACAATGAGCAGTTCTTC
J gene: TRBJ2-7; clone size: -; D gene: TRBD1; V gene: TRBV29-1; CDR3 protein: CSAGQGRNYEQYF; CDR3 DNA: TGCAGCGCTGGACAGGGAAGGAACTACGAGCAGTACTTC
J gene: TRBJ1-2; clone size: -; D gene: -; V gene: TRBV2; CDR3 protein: CASVRGGDGYTF; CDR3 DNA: TGTGCCAGCGTGCGGGGCGGGGATGGCTACACCTTC
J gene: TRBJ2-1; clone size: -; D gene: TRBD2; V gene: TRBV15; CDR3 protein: CATSRDFGLAGANEQFF; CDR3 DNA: TGTGCCACCAGCAGAGATTTTGGACTAGCGGGAGCCAATGAGCAGTTCTTC
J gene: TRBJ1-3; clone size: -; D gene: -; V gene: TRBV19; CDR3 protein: CASSRGLGNTIYF; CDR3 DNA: TGTGCCAGTAGTCGAGGCCTCGGAAACACCATATATTTT
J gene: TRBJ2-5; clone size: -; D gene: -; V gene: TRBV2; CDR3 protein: CASSEGRRRDETQYF; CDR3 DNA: TGTGCCAGCAGTGAAGGCAGGCGACGAGACGAGACCCAGTACTTC
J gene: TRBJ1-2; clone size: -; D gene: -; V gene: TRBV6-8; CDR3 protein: CASREGGATARGYTF; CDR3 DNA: TGTGCCAGCAGGGAGGGTGGGGCGACAGCGCGTGGCTACACCTTC
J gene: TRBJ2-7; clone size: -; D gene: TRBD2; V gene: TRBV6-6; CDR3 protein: CASSQSGSIIYEQYF; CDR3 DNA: TGTGCCAGCAGCCAAAGCGGGAGTATAATCTACGAGCAGTACTTC
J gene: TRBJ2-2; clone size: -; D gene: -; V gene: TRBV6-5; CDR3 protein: CASCRVIGPGELFF; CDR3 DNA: TGTGCCAGCTGCAGGGTGATAGGTCCCGGGGAGCTGTTTTTT